The 7 T cell receptor beta chains below were found in one sample sequenced in a study of CXCR3-negative and CXCR3-positive naive CD8 T cells. With UMI labels, 5' RACE was used to prepare the TRB cDNA libraries. TCRdb reprocessed the 5' RACE reads and keeps a single row for each CDR3 protein, giving no DNA. This repertoire comprises 23,000 or so distinct CDR3 sequences; its ten largest clones make up approximately 4.1%. Source material: naive CXCR3- CD8+ T cells from blood. Noted subset: CD45RO-CCR7+CD27+CD95- naive CD8+ T cells lacking CXCR3 (TNR3-). These receptors originate from a human donor in good health. Some clones in this sample may be carry-over from other donors' samples.

The chain carries TRBV4-3 and TRBJ1-1. The germline V gene encodes CDR1 LGHNA and CDR2 YSLEER. CDR3 length equals 15 residues. This CDR3 is CASSQDPDGDTEAFF.

This sequence joins TRBV4-3 and TRBJ2-5; TCRdb picks TRBD2, but there is no DNA to check that call. CDR1 is LGHNA, CDR2 YSLEER, per germline. This CDR3 is built from 16 residues. The CDR3 region is CASRGRLAGLQETQYF.

The V and J genes are TRBV12-3 or TRBV12-4 and TRBJ2-7; TCRdb selects TRBD1, and the lack of DNA leaves this call unchecked. This CDR3 has 15 amino acids. CDR3 loop: CASSLESGTDYEQYF.

The CDR3 is CSVGDFYEQYF. J is TRBJ2-7 and V is TRBV29-1. CDR3 length: 11 residues. CDR1 SQVTM and CDR2 ANQGSEA come from the germline V gene.

This chain links TRBV12-3 or TRBV12-4 with TRBJ2-1; the TRBD1 assignment by TCRdb is unverifiable without DNA. This CDR3 contains 15 residues. The CDR3 protein is CASSRPGQSYNEQFF.

This chain links TRBV19 with TRBJ2-2; checking the TCRdb D call of TRBD2 is not possible without DNA. The CDR3 spans 15 residues. Germline CDR1 LNHDA, CDR2 SQIVND (reference sequence). The CDR3 here is CASSLGGMNTGELFF.

Considering frequency, this clonotype is medium-sized. The chain has TRBV12-3 or TRBV12-4 and TRBJ2-3. The CDR3 runs to 15 residues. CDR3 loop: CASSVSGLSTDTQYF.